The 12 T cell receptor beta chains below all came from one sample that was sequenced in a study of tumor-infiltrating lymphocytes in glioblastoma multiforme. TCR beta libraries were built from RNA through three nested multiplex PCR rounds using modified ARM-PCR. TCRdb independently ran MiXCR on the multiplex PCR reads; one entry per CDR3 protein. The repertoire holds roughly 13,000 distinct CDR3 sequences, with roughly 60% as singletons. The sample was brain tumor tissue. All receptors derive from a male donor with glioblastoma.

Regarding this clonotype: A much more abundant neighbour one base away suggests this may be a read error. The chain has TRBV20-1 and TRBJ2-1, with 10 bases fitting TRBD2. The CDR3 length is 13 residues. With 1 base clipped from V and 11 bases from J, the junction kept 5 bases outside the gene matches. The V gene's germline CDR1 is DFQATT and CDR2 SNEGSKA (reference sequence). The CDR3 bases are TGCAGTGCTAGAGCACTAGCGGGGAATAAGCAGTTCTTC. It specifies CSARALAGNKQFF.

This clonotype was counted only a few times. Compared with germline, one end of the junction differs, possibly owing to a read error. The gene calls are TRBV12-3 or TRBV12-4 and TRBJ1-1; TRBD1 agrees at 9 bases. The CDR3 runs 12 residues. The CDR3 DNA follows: TGTGACAGCAGTCACAGGGGGCATGAAGCTTTCTTT. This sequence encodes CDSSHRGHEAFF.

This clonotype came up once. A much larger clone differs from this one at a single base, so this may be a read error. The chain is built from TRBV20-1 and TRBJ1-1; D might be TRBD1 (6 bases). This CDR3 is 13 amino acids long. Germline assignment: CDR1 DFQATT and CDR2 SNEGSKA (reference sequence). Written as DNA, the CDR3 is TGCAATGCGGATATACAGGGTTACACTGAAGCTTTCTTT. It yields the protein CNADIQGYTEAFF.

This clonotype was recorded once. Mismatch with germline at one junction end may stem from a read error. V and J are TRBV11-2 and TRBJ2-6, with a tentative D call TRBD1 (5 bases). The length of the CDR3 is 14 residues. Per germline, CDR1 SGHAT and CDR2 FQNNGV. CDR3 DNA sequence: TGTGCCAGCGGCTTTAGGGCTGGGGCCAATGTCCTGACTTTC. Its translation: CASGFRAGANVLTF. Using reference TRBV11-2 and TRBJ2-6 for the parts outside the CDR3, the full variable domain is EAGVAQSPRYKIIEKRQSVAFWCNPISGHATLYWYQQILGQGPKLLIQFQNNGVVDDSQLPKDRFSAERLKGVDSTLKIQPAKLEDSAVYLCASGFRAGANVLTFGAGSRLTVL.

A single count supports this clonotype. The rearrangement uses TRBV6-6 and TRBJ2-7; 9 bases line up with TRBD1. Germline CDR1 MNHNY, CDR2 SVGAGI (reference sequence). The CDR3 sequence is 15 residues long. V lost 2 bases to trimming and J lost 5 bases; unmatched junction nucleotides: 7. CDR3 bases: TGTGCCAGCAGTTACCTAGATCGGACAGGGGACGAGCAGTACTTC. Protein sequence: CASSYLDRTGDEQYF.

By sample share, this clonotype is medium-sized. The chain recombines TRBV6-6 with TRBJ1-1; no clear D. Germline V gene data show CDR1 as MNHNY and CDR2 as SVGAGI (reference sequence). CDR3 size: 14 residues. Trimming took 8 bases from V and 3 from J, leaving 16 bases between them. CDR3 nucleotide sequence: TGTGCCAGCGCGTCCCATGAGAGGGACACTGAAGCTTTCTTT. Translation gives CASASHERDTEAFF.

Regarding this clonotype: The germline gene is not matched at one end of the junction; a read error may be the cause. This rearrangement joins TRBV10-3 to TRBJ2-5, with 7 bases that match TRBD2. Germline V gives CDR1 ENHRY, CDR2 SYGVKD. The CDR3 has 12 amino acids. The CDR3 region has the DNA TGTGTCATCAGTGAGCGGGAAGAGACACAGTACTTC. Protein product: CVISEREETQYF.

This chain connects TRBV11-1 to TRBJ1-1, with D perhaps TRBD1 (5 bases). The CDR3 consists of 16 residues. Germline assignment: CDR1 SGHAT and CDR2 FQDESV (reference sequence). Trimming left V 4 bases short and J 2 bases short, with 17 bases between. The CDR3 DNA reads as TGTGCCAGCAGCTCTAGCTCAGGGCCAGGAAACACTGAAGCTTTCTTT. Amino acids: CASSSSSGPGNTEAFF.

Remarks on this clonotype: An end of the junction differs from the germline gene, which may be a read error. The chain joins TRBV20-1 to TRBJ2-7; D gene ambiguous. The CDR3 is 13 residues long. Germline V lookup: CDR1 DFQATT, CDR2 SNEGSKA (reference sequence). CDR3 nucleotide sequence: TGCTGTGCTAGTCGCACGGATCCCTACGAGCAGTACTTC. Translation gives CCASRTDPYEQYF.

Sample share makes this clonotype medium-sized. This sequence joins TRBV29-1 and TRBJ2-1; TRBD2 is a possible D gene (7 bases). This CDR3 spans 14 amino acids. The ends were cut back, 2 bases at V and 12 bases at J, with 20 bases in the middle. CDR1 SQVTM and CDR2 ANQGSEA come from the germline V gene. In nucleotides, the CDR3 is TGCAGCGTTGAATATATGGCGGGGGCTAGCGGGCAGTTCTTC. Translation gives CSVEYMAGASGQFF.

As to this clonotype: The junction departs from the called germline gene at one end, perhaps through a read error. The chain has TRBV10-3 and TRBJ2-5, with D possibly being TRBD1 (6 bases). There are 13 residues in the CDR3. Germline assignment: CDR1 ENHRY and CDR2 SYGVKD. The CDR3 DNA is TGTGCCATCAGTGAGCAGGGGAGAGAGACCCAGTACTTT. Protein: CAISEQGRETQYF.

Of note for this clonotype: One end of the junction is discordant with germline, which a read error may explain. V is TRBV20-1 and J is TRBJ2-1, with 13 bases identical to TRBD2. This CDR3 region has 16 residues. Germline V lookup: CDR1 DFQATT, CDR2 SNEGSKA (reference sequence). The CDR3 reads CSATRPGLAGMSEQLF. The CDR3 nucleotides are TGCAGTGCTACTCGACCGGGACTAGCGGGAATGAGTGAGCAGCTCTTC.